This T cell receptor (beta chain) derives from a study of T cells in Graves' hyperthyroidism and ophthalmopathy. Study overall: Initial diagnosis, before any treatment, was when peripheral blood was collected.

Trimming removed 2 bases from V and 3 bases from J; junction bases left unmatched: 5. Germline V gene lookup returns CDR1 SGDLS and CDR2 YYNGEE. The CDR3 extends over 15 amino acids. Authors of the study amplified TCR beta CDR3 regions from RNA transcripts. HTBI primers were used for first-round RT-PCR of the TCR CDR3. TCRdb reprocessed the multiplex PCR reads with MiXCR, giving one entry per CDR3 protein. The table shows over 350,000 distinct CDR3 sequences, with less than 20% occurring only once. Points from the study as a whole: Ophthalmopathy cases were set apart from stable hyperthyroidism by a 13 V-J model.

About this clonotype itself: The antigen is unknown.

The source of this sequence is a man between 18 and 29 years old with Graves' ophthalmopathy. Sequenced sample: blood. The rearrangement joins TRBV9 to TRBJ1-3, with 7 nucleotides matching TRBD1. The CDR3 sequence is CASSVQTGYGNTIYF. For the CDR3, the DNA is TGTGCCAGCAGCGTCCAGACAGGGTATGGAAACACCATATATTTT.